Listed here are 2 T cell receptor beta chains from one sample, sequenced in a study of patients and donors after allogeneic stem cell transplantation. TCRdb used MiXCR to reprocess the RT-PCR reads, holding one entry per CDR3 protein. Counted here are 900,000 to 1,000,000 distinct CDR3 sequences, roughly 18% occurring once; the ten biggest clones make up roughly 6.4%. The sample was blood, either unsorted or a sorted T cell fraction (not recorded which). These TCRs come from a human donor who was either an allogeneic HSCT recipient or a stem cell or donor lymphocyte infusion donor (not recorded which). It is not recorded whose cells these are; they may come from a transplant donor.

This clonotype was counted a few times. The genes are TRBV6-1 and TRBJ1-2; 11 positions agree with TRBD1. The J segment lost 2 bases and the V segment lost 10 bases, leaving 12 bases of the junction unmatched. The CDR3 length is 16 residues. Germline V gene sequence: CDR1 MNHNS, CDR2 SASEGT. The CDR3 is CANRARWDRGNYGYTF. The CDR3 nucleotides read TGTGCCAACAGAGCCCGCTGGGACAGGGGGAACTATGGCTACACCTTC.

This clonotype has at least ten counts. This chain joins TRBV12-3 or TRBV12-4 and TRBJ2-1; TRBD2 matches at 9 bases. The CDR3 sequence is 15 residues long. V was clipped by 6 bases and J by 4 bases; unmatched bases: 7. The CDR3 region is CASRNSGSSYNEQFF. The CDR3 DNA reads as TGTGCCAGCAGAAATAGCGGGAGTAGTTACAATGAGCAGTTCTTC.